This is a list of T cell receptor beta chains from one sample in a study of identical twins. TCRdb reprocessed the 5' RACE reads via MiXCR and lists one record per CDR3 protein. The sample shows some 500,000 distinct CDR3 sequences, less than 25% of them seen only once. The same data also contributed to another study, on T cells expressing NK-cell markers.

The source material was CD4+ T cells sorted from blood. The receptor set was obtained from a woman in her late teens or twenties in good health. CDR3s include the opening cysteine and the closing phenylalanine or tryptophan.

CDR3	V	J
CSARDLGTAYNSPLHF	TRBV20-1	TRBJ1-6
CSARQAGVKNEQYF	TRBV20-1	TRBJ2-7
CSVGWYNEQFF	TRBV29-1	TRBJ2-1
CASSPPLANEGQETQYF	TRBV5-1	TRBJ2-5
CASNFLGTTDSPLHF	TRBV7-2	TRBJ1-6
CASSRSRPANTGELFF	TRBV5-1	TRBJ2-2
CAITPSGTYNEQFF	TRBV10-3	TRBJ2-1
CASRRTSGVQETQYF	TRBV6-1	TRBJ2-5
CASTRSGTVREAFF	TRBV12-3/TRBV12-4	TRBJ1-1
CASRLGISPNTGELFF	TRBV7-9	TRBJ2-2
CSAHRGLMAEAFF	TRBV29-1	TRBJ1-1
CSARPRQGAQPQHF	TRBV20-1	TRBJ1-5
CSAEGGGGNTEAFF	TRBV20-1	TRBJ1-1
CASSPTPGLTQFF	TRBV4-3	TRBJ2-1
CSVIKGDQTQYF	TRBV29-1	TRBJ2-5
CASSLRGSGGYGYTF	TRBV27	TRBJ1-2
CASTFGGRAETQYF	TRBV7-9	TRBJ2-5
CASSQGGLAGIYNEQFF	TRBV4-3	TRBJ2-1
CASNTRAGEQYF	TRBV6-6	TRBJ2-7
CATSRDRPARDNEQFF	TRBV15	TRBJ2-1
CASSLRPENLHF	TRBV28	TRBJ1-6
CASTPGLDNNEQFF	TRBV12-3/TRBV12-4	TRBJ2-1
CASSLGSRGIDEQYF	TRBV7-9	TRBJ2-7
CSRGSGRSYNEQFF	TRBV29-1	TRBJ2-1
CASSYKGLAGGRGRKQFF	TRBV6-2/TRBV6-3	TRBJ2-1
CSAPTDHNQPQHF	TRBV20-1	TRBJ1-5
CSARGAGGWTEAFF	TRBV20-1	TRBJ1-1
CASSRTDRF	TRBV4-3	TRBJ2-5
CAISESGVHDTGELFF	TRBV10-3	TRBJ2-2
CASSNWDRGGEQYF	TRBV6-1	TRBJ2-7
CASRLAAEQFF	TRBV12-3/TRBV12-4	TRBJ2-1
CASSETGNTPLHF	TRBV5-1	TRBJ1-6
CASSLEGRASYEQYF	TRBV5-1	TRBJ2-7
CASSYDYRAGGTEAFF	TRBV6-5	TRBJ1-1
CASGLGPGGYEQYF	TRBV12-5	TRBJ2-7
CASRFDRPNTEAFF	TRBV12-3/TRBV12-4	TRBJ1-1
CAISESTGTTEAFF	TRBV10-3	TRBJ1-1
CASSFSGGRKNIQYF	TRBV12-3/TRBV12-4	TRBJ2-4
CASSLGTSGPNTGELFF	TRBV7-2	TRBJ2-2
CASSLGWEKTQYF	TRBV7-2	TRBJ2-5
CASGAGNQPQHF	TRBV6-5	TRBJ1-5
CASSPDGGGYYEQYF	TRBV7-6	TRBJ2-7
CASSLRGGAHTQYF	TRBV7-2	TRBJ2-3
CAIRKGGREAQYF	TRBV10-3	TRBJ2-5
CASSLRGRQPQHF	TRBV6-1	TRBJ1-5